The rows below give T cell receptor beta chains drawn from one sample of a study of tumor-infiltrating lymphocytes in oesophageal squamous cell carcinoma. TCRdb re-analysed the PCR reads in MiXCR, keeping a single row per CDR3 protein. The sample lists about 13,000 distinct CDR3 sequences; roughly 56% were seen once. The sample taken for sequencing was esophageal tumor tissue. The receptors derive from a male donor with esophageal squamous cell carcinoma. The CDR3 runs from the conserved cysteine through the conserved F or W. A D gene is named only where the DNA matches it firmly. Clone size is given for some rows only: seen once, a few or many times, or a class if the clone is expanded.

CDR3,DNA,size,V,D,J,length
CASSLAGDNNEQFF,TGTGCCAGCAGCTTAGCGGGAGATAACAATGAGCAGTTCTTC,once,TRBV6-8,TRBD2,TRBJ2-1,14
CASSLRTSGYEQYF,TGTGCCAGCAGCTTACGGACTAGCGGCTACGAGCAGTACTTC,once,TRBV7-8,TRBD2,TRBJ2-7,14
CASSTWTGRYEQYF,TGTGCCAGCAGCACCTGGACAGGGCGCTACGAGCAGTACTTC,NA,TRBV7-8,TRBD1,TRBJ2-7,14
CASSRRQGESGNTIYF,TGTGCCAGCAGTAGGCGACAGGGGGAAAGTGGAAACACCATATATTTT,medium-sized,TRBV7-9,TRBD1,TRBJ1-3,16
CASSTPTGASYNEQFF,TGTGCCAGCAGCACCCCCACAGGGGCCTCCTACAATGAGCAGTTCTTC,NA,TRBV7-2,TRBD1,TRBJ2-1,16
CASSLGPGGYNEQFF,TGTGCCAGCAGCTTGGGGCCGGGGGGCTACAATGAGCAGTTCTTC,NA,TRBV7-9,TRBD2,TRBJ2-1,15
CASDRPTYNEQFF,TGTGCCAGCGACAGACCTACCTACAATGAGCAGTTCTTC,NA,TRBV7-9,NA,TRBJ2-1,13
CASSYSPTGNPYTF,TGTGCCAGCAGTTATTCCCCTACCGGCAACCCCTACACCTTC,many,TRBV6-1,NA,TRBJ1-2,14
CASSIASATSTDTQYF,TGTGCCAGTAGTATAGCTTCAGCTACTAGCACAGATACGCAGTATTTT,NA,TRBV19,NA,TRBJ2-3,16
CASSTRQGSYEQYF,TGTGCCAGCAGCACCCGACAGGGCTCCTACGAGCAGTACTTC,many,TRBV5-5,TRBD1,TRBJ2-7,14
CASSFSPINEQFF,TGTGCCAGCAGTTTCTCTCCTATAAATGAGCAGTTCTTC,NA,TRBV27,NA,TRBJ2-1,13
CASSQDLQGAETQYF,TGTGCCAGCAGCCAAGATCTGCAGGGGGCTGAGACCCAGTACTTC,NA,TRBV4-1,TRBD1,TRBJ2-5,15
CASSLLTEQYF,TGTGCCAGCAGCTTATTAACCGAGCAGTACTTC,NA,TRBV7-9,NA,TRBJ2-7,11
CASSLGGGQGREETQYF,TGCGCCAGCAGCTTGGGCGGGGGACAGGGAAGGGAAGAGACCCAGTACTTC,NA,TRBV7-2,TRBD1,TRBJ2-5,17
CASGPTGGDYEQYF,TGTGCTAGTGGCCCGACAGGGGGTGACTACGAGCAGTACTTC,NA,TRBV12-5,TRBD1,TRBJ2-7,14
CASSYVTSGRNEQFF,TGTGCCAGCAGTTATGTGACTAGCGGGAGAAATGAGCAGTTCTTC,NA,TRBV6-1,TRBD2,TRBJ2-1,15
CASSLAADTQYF,TGTGCCAGCAGCTTAGCGGCAGATACGCAGTATTTT,NA,TRBV7-6,NA,TRBJ2-3,12
CAWSRRAGGNNNEQFF,TGTGCCTGGAGTAGACGAGCGGGAGGCAATAACAATGAGCAGTTCTTC,NA,TRBV30,TRBD2,TRBJ2-1,16
CASNRPGGDSDNEQYF,TGTGCCAGCAACCGACCGGGGGGAGATTCAGACAATGAGCAGTACTTC,NA,TRBV7-2,TRBD2,TRBJ2-5,16
CASSGGSSGGGFGTQYF,TGTGCCAGCAGTGGCGGGAGTAGCGGGGGAGGGTTCGGGACCCAGTACTTC,many,TRBV2,TRBD2,TRBJ2-5,17
CAIGSGRESTGELFF,TGTGCCATCGGTAGCGGGAGGGAAAGCACCGGGGAGCTGTTTTTT,many,TRBV10-3,TRBD2,TRBJ2-2,15
CASSLVAGGVETQYF,TGTGCCAGCAGCTTAGTAGCGGGGGGTGTGGAGACCCAGTACTTC,medium-sized,TRBV7-6,TRBD2,TRBJ2-5,15
CASGPSYTEAFF,TGTGCTAGTGGTCCCTCGTACACTGAAGCTTTCTTT,few,TRBV12-5,NA,TRBJ1-1,12
CASSLGSRGRDTEAFF,TGTGCCAGCAGCTTAGGTTCGAGGGGTAGGGACACTGAAGCTTTCTTT,medium-sized,TRBV7-8,NA,TRBJ1-1,16
CASSTTGSTDTQYF,TGTGCCAGCAGCACGACAGGGAGCACAGATACGCAGTATTTT,NA,TRBV7-9,TRBD1,TRBJ2-3,14
CASSLGSRYNEQFF,TGTGCCAGCAGCTTGGGGTCCAGATACAATGAGCAGTTCTTC,NA,TRBV7-3,NA,TRBJ2-1,14
CASSRRTREQYF,TGTGCCAGCAGCCGCAGGACAAGGGAGCAGTACTTC,medium-sized,TRBV11-2,NA,TRBJ2-7,12
CASSLNRVADTQYF,TGTGCCAGCAGCTTAAACAGGGTCGCAGATACGCAGTATTTT,NA,TRBV11-2,NA,TRBJ2-3,14
CASNLSGSRSYNEQFF,TGTGCCAGCAACCTTAGCGGGAGCAGGTCCTACAATGAGCAGTTCTTC,NA,TRBV6-6,TRBD2,TRBJ2-1,16
CASSVGLVSVEQFF,TGTGCCAGCAGTGTTGGACTAGTTAGCGTTGAGCAGTTCTTC,NA,TRBV6-1,TRBD2,TRBJ2-1,14
CASSQDGLRSDEQFF,TGTGCCAGCAGCCAAGATGGGCTTCGGAGTGATGAGCAGTTCTTC,NA,TRBV4-2,NA,TRBJ2-1,15
CASSQGSGQETQYF,TGTGCCAGCAGCCAAGGTAGCGGCCAAGAGACCCAGTACTTC,NA,TRBV7-8,NA,TRBJ2-5,14
CAISVKDRDNYGYTF,TGTGCCATCAGTGTTAAAGACAGGGACAACTATGGCTACACCTTC,NA,TRBV10-3,TRBD1,TRBJ1-2,15
CASSYWTGRFSPLHF,TGTGCCAGCAGTTACTGGACAGGAAGGTTCTCACCCCTCCACTTT,NA,TRBV6-2/TRBV6-3,TRBD1,TRBJ1-6,15
CASSPRQGGSTDTQYF,TGTGCCAGCAGCCCCCGACAGGGTGGGAGCACAGATACGCAGTATTTT,many,TRBV7-2,TRBD1,TRBJ2-3,16
CASSLAGTTLDTQYF,TGTGCCAGCAGCTTAGCGGGGACTACCCTAGATACGCAGTATTTT,few,TRBV7-6,TRBD2,TRBJ2-3,15
CASSRTSGGPANTGELYF,TGTGCCAGCAGCCGGACTAGCGGGGGGCCCGCGAACACCGGGGAGCTGTACTTC,few,TRBV7-8,TRBD2,TRBJ2-1,18
CASSKGQGAYNEQFF,TGTGCCAGCAGCAAGGGACAGGGGGCCTACAATGAGCAGTTCTTC,few,TRBV7-3,TRBD1,TRBJ2-1,15
CASSAYRGRGLETQYF,TGTGCCAGCAGCGCCTACAGGGGGCGCGGTCTAGAGACCCAGTACTTC,few,TRBV7-2,TRBD1,TRBJ2-5,16
CASSLGGVTNNEQFF,TGTGCCAGCAGCTTAGGCGGGGTCACCAACAATGAGCAGTTCTTC,many,TRBV11-3,NA,TRBJ2-1,15
CASSISSSYEQYF,TGTGCCAGCAGTATATCTAGCTCCTACGAGCAGTACTTC,many,TRBV12-3/TRBV12-4,NA,TRBJ2-7,13
CASSLGGGGYDYEQYF,TGTGCCAGCAGCTTAGGGGGGGGCGGATACGACTACGAGCAGTACTTC,NA,TRBV7-8,NA,TRBJ2-7,16
CASSLGNEQFF,TGTGCCAGCAGTCTCGGCAATGAGCAGTTCTTC,many,TRBV6-1,NA,TRBJ2-1,11
CASSYREQYF,TGTGCCAGCAGTTACCGCGAGCAGTACTTC,NA,TRBV6-2/TRBV6-3,NA,TRBJ2-7,10
CASSLAGETQYF,TGTGCCAGCAGCTTGGCCGGGGAGACCCAGTACTTC,many,TRBV5-8,NA,TRBJ2-5,12
CASSIGGETQYF,TGTGCCAGCAGCATCGGAGGCGAGACCCAGTACTTC,few,TRBV7-6,NA,TRBJ2-5,12
CASSLTSVAGRNEQFF,TGTGCCAGCAGCTTAACGTCGGTAGCGGGAAGGAATGAGCAGTTCTTC,NA,TRBV7-3,TRBD2,TRBJ2-1,16
CASSLITERNYGYTF,TGTGCCAGTAGTCTGATCACAGAAAGAAACTATGGCTACACCTTC,NA,TRBV19,NA,TRBJ1-2,15
CASSLYSGLNEKLFF,TGTGCCAGCAGCTTATATTCAGGCCTTAATGAAAAACTGTTTTTT,NA,TRBV7-2,NA,TRBJ1-4,15
CASSSSGTGNQETQYF,TGTGCCAGCAGTTCGTCCGGGACAGGGAACCAAGAGACCCAGTACTTC,NA,TRBV12-3/TRBV12-4,TRBD1,TRBJ2-5,16
CASSETGSTDTQYF,TGTGCCAGCAGTGAGACAGGGAGCACAGATACGCAGTATTTT,NA,TRBV6-5,TRBD1,TRBJ2-3,14
CASSKGQGGARNTEAFF,TGTGCCAGCAGCAAGGGACAGGGGGGTGCACGGAACACTGAAGCTTTCTTT,medium-sized,TRBV7-9,TRBD1,TRBJ1-1,17
CASSSQGNTGELFF,TGTGCCAGCAGCTCACAGGGGAACACCGGGGAGCTGTTTTTT,NA,TRBV7-3,NA,TRBJ2-2,14
CASSRRTGTSTDTQYF,TGTGCCAGCAGTCGACGGACAGGTACTAGCACAGATACGCAGTATTTT,many,TRBV27,TRBD1,TRBJ2-3,16